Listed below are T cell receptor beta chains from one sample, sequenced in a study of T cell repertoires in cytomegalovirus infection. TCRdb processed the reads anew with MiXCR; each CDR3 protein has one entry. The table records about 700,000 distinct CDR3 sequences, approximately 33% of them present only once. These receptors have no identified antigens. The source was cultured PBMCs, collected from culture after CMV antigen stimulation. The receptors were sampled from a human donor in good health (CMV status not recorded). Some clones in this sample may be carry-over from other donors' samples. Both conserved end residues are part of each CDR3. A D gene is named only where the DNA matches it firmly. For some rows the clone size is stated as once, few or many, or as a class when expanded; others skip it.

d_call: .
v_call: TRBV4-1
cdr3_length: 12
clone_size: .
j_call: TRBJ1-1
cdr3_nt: TGCGCCAGCAGCCAGGGGTTCACTGAAGCTTTCTTT
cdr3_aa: CASSQGFTEAFF

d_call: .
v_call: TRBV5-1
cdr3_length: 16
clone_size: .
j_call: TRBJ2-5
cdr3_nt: TGCGCCAGCAGCTTGGCCCCAGGGAGTATTCAAGAGACCCAGTACTTC
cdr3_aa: CASSLAPGSIQETQYF

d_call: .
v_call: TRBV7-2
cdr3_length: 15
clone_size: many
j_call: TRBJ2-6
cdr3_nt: TGTGCCAGCAGCTTAGAGGGGCTTGGGGCCAACGTCCTGACTTTC
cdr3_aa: CASSLEGLGANVLTF

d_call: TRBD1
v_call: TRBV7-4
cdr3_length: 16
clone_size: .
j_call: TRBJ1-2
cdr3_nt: TGTGCCAGCAGCCCGCAATTCCAACAGGGGTACTATGGCTACACCTTC
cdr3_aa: CASSPQFQQGYYGYTF

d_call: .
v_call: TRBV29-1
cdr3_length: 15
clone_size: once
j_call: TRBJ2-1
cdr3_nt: TGCAGCGTTGAATTGGCGGTGAGCTCCTACAATGAGCAGTTCTTC
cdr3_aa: CSVELAVSSYNEQFF

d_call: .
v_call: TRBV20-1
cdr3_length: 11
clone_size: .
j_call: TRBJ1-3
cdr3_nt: TGCAGTGCACAGGGAGGAGACACCATATATTTT
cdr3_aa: CSAQGGDTIYF

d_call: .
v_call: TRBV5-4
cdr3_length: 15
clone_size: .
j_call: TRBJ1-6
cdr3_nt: TGTGCCAGCAGCTTGGGGGGAGATAGTCGATCACCCCTCCACTTT
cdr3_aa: CASSLGGDSRSPLHF

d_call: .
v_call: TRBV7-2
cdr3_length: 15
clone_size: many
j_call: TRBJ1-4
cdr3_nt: TGTGCCAGCAGCTTAAGGGGCCAGCCTAATGAAAAACTGTTTTTT
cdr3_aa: CASSLRGQPNEKLFF

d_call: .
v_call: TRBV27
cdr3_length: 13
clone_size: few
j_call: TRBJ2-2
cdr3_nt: TGTGCCAGCATTTCAGCGGTCACCGGGGAGCTGTTTTTT
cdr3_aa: CASISAVTGELFF

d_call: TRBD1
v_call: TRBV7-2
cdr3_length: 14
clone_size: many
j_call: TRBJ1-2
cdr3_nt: TGTGCCAGCAGCTTAGTGTTCAGGGGGCCTGGCTACACCTTC
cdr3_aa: CASSLVFRGPGYTF

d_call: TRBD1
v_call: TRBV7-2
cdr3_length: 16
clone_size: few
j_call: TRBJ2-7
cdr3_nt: TGTGCCAGCAACTTAGCTTCGGGACAGGGGGTCTACGAGCAGTACTTC
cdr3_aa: CASNLASGQGVYEQYF

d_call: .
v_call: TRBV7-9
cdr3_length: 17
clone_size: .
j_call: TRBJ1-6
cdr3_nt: TGTGCCAGCAGCTCGAGGGTGAGACAGCAACTCAATTCACCCCTCCACTTT
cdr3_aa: CASSSRVRQQLNSPLHF

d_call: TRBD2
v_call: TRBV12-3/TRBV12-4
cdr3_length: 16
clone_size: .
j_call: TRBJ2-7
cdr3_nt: TGTGCCAGCAGTCCCCCCACCTGGGAGGGTTCCTACGAGCAGTACTTC
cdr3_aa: CASSPPTWEGSYEQYF

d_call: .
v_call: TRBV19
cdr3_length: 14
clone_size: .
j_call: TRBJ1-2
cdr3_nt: TGTGCCAGTAGTAAAACGGACGGAGCCTATGGCTACACCTTC
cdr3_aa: CASSKTDGAYGYTF

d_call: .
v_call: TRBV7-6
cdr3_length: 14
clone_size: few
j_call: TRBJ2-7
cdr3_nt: TGTGCCAGCAGTTTAGGGCTAGAGGGGAGCGAGCAGTACTTC
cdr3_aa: CASSLGLEGSEQYF

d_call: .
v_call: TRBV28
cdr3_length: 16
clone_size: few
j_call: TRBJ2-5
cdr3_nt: TGTGCCAGCAGTACAAAGACTACGGGGCCCCAAGAGACCCAGTACTTC
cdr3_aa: CASSTKTTGPQETQYF

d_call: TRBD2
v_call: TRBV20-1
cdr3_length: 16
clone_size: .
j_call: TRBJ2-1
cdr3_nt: TGCAGTGTGAAACTAGCGGGGGCCAAAATCTACAATGAGCAGTTCTTC
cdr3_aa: CSVKLAGAKIYNEQFF